This record concerns one T cell receptor beta chain sequence. Its specific antigen is unknown. Per-base qualities were not stored, and no clone one base away is much larger. Relative to germline, V is missing 5 bases and J is missing 5 bases, with 17 bases of the junction outside any gene match. Reading from cysteine to phenylalanine, the CDR3 counts 17 amino acids. The CDR3 DNA has 51 bases and is translated from base 1. CDR1 and CDR2, looked up from the germline V gene (reference sequence), are LNHDA and SQIVND. At one collaborating source in Seattle, patients were enrolled during active infection and were followed longitudinally through the course of disease. Collaborating institutions collected whole blood in K2EDTA tubes following their own protocols. For TCRbeta analysis, collaborator samples were shipped as frozen whole blood, as isolated PBMCs, or as DNA extracted from either sample type. The data were taken from a study of blood T cell repertoires in COVID-19 (dated by TCRdb to 2019 to 2021). The study in broad terms: Samples covering the acute and convalescent phases of COVID-19 were provided by collaborators in the United States, Italy and Spain. The prospective study material was composed of cDNA or gDNA derived from T cells, B-cell-depleted T cells, or PBMCs. The dataset comprised deeply sampled blood TCRbeta repertoires from subjects exposed to, actively infected with, or recovered from COVID-19. The repertoires were released in a freely available public database meant as a resource for research on the immune response to SARS-CoV-2. The samples were drawn from two sources: the first 160 participants of the ongoing ImmuneRACE study, and about 1,300 subjects contributed by 6 global collaborators. Nearly every sample came with metadata listing a de-identified subject ID, COVID-19 status, age in years and sex. HLA class I and class II types, where available, came from metadata supplied by the sample provider rather than from assay-based typing. General findings and caveats noted by the study authors: The amount of clinical and demographic metadata varied by source and participant and was provided uncurated.

The immunoSEQ Assay, a bias-controlled multiplex PCR, was used to amplify TCRbeta CDR3 regions from genomic DNA. The paper's processing steps were these. Nucleated cell counts per sample were estimated from amplification of reference gene primers within the assay. To quantify the absolute abundance of each unique TCRbeta CDR3 rearrangement, sequence reads were collapsed and filtered. For each sample, productive Simpson clonality was calculated by taking the square root of Simpson's diversity index across productive rearrangements. The source is immuneACCESS, and TCRdb retained only in-frame sequences with V and J called. Part of the clones is not carried over; for the studies checked, unresolved V genes explain less than half of this, and the remainder is unexplained. The V and J calls and clone size are taken from that table; D and trimming were inferred from the DNA. The sample table records about 150,000 clones; around 83% of these occur just once. About 12% of the sample comes from the top ten.

The receptor's source is a woman aged 60-70 years with COVID-19, enrolled during active disease. The sequenced material came from peripheral blood. The rearrangement combines TRBV19 with TRBJ1-1, with TRBD1 matching 7 junction bases. Here is the DNA: TGTGCCAGTAGTGGGGGCCGAATCAGGGGGGAAAGGACTGAAGCTTTCTTT. This codes for CASSGGRIRGERTEAFF.